The 15 T cell receptor beta chains presented below share a single source sample, sequenced in a study of beta chain features in type 1 diabetes. Since all of the isolated RNA was reverse transcribed, expressed TCRB transcripts were what got sequenced. Libraries were prepared by immunoSEQ multiplex PCR; TCRdb keeps only in-frame clonotypes and omits some of them. The sample contains roughly 450,000 clones, approximately 10% of which appear only once. Sequencing input: naive CD4+ T cells from blood. All receptors derive from a woman under 30 in good health.

This rearrangement joins TRBV7-3 to TRBJ2-7; D might be TRBD1 (6 bases). This CDR3 comprises 13 residues. Germline V gives CDR1 SGHTA, CDR2 FQGTGA. V was cut by 5 bases and J by 6 bases, with 14 bases left in between. The CDR3 DNA sequence: TGTGCCAGCAGCCGGACAGCGGACTCCGAGCAGTACGTC. It is translated as CASSRTADSEQYV.

This chain joins TRBV7-9 and TRBJ2-3, with D unresolved. CDR1 is SEHNR, CDR2 FQNEAQ, per germline (reference sequence). The CDR3 contains 12 residues. With 6 bases removed from V and 6 bases from J, the gap between germline ends came to 10 bases. The CDR3 sequence: CASSWKGDTQYF. The DNA for the CDR3 is TGTGCCAGCAGTTGGAAGGGTGATACGCAGTATTTT.

The CDR3 DNA is TGTGCCAGCAGCTTAGCGTGGGGTGTGTCGACTGAAGCTTTCTTT. This sequence encodes CASSLAWGVSTEAFF. The rearrangement links TRBV7-8 to TRBJ1-1; D unclear. CDR1 is SGHVS and CDR2 is FQNEAQ in the germline V gene. V was shortened by 0 bases and J by 5 bases, with 13 bases between the two germline ends. This CDR3 contains 15 residues. The whole variable domain, filled in from reference TRBV7-8 and TRBJ1-1, reads GAGVSQSPRYKVAKRGQDVALRCDPISGHVSLFWYQQALGQGPEFLTYFQNEAQLDKSGLPSDRFFAERPEGSVSTLKIQRTQQEDSAVYLCASSLAWGVSTEAFFGQGTRLTVV.

This clone was picked up a small number of times. The chain recombines TRBV23-1 with TRBJ1-5, with unresolved D. TRBV23-1 qualifies as an ORF whose function is uncertain. This CDR3 region has 15 residues. V was cut by 8 bases and J by 0 bases, with 14 bases left in between. In DNA, the CDR3 is TGCGCCAGCGGATCGGACGACTCTAGCAATCAGCCCCAGCATTTT. Translating gives CASGSDDSSNQPQHF.

The V call is TRBV19, the J call TRBJ1-2, with D hard to call. Germline-derived CDR1 and CDR2 are LNHDA and SQIVND (reference sequence). The V end was cut by 7 bases, the J end by 8 bases, with 8 bases between. This CDR3 is 10 amino acids long. The CDR3 loop is CASKERGYTF. As DNA, the CDR3 is TGTGCCAGTAAGGAGAGGGGCTACACCTTC.

A few counts support this clone. J is TRBJ2-7 and V is TRBV14; 7 bases map to TRBD1. CDR3 length: 14 residues. V lost 3 bases and J lost 3; bases outside the gene matches: 5. The germline CDR1 and CDR2 sequences are SGHDN and FVKESK. The CDR3 DNA reads as TGTGCCAGCAGCCAGACAGGGTTTGACTACGAGCAGTACTTC. It translates to CASSQTGFDYEQYF.

The rearrangement links TRBV30 to TRBJ2-1; 8 bases align to TRBD2. Trimming took 4 bases from V and 4 from J; bases not matched to a gene: 6. Germline V gives CDR1 GTSNPN, CDR2 SVGIG (reference sequence). This CDR3 contains 14 residues. The CDR3 bases are TGTGCCTGGACCCCGGGAGGGCCTTACAATGAGCAGTTCTTC. It is translated as CAWTPGGPYNEQFF.

A few counts support this clone. The CDR3: CSAKRGNEQFF. The CDR3 nucleotides are TGCAGTGCTAAGAGGGGCAATGAGCAGTTCTTC. This chain connects TRBV20-1 to TRBJ2-1; D assignment may be TRBD1 or TRBD2 (5 bases each). Germline V gives CDR1 DFQATT, CDR2 SNEGSKA (reference sequence). The germline V and J ends were trimmed by 4 bases and 6 bases, with 7 bases remaining between them. The CDR3 is 11 residues long.

V and J are TRBV23-1 and TRBJ2-7, with D unclear. TRBV23-1 qualifies as an ORF whose function is uncertain. Trimming stripped 0 bases from V and 2 bases from J, with 5 bases between. The CDR3 loop spans 13 amino acids. For the CDR3, the DNA is TGCGCCAGCAGTCAATCGAGTACCTACGAGCAGTACGTC. Translation gives CASSQSSTYEQYV.

The J gene is TRBJ1-1, the V gene TRBV27; D may be TRBD1 (6 bases). The germline gives CDR1 MNHEY, CDR2 SMNVEV (reference sequence). The CDR3 extends over 15 amino acids. V dropped 6 bases and J dropped 1 base, with 15 bases sitting between them. DNA for the CDR3: TGTGCCAGCAGGGATACCGGGACACAGAACACTGAAGCTTTCTTT. This encodes CASRDTGTQNTEAFF.

This clone was detected once. At one end the junction does not follow the germline gene, possibly because of a read error. The chain has TRBV9 and TRBJ2-1; a weak D match, TRBD1 (6 bases). This CDR3 has 13 residues. The germline gives CDR1 SGDLS, CDR2 YYNGEE. The CDR3 region is CASSLQGIHEQLF. CDR3 bases: TGTGCCAGCAGCCTCCAGGGGATCCATGAGCAGCTCTTC.

This clone came up once. The junction does not match germline at one end; this may be a read error. The chain has TRBV5-4 and TRBJ1-5, with a tentative D call TRBD1 (5 bases). This CDR3 is 16 amino acids long. Germline lookup yields CDR1 SGHNT and CDR2 YYREEE (reference sequence). For the CDR3, the DNA is TGTGCCACCAGCTGGGGGGGAGTGAGTAGCAATCAGCCCCAGCATTTT. Amino acid sequence: CATSWGGVSSNQPQHF.

Comments on this clone: Other nucleotide sequences from this sample produce the same CDR3. The CDR3 DNA sequence: TGTGCCACCAGCAGAGACCCCGGGGAGACCCAGTACTTC. It translates to CATSRDPGETQYF. V and J are TRBV15 and TRBJ2-5; no reliable D call. The CDR3 is 13 amino acids. The V end lost 0 bases, the J end lost 5 bases, and 7 bases lay between the germline ends. Germline lookup yields CDR1 LNHNV and CDR2 YYDKDF (reference sequence).

The chain uses TRBV9 and TRBJ2-1; D tentatively reads TRBD1 or TRBD2 (6 bases each). Germline CDR1 is SGDLS and CDR2 is YYNGEE. Trimming left V 4 bases short and J 6 bases short, with 20 bases between. This CDR3 spans 16 amino acids. The CDR3 here is CASSPFGGGNGNEQFF. The CDR3 DNA is TGTGCCAGCAGCCCGTTCGGAGGGGGAAACGGCAATGAGCAGTTCTTC.

The rearrangement uses TRBV7-2 and TRBJ2-1, with 8 bases matching TRBD1. V lost 5 bases, J lost 3 bases, and 6 bases stayed unmatched. CDR1 SGHTA and CDR2 FQGNSA come from the germline V gene. This CDR3 contains 15 residues. The DNA for the CDR3 is TGTGCCAGCAGCCAGAGACAGGGGCTCTACAATGAGCAGTTCTTC. Translation gives CASSQRQGLYNEQFF.